This TCR beta chain is drawn from a study of T cell changes during pregnancy in multiple sclerosis. Clones were read by immunoSEQ multiplex PCR, and TCRdb kept only the in-frame ones, dropping some. The repertoire includes around 75,000 clones, around 90% of them detected once, and approximately 0.97% sits in the top ten. The length of the CDR3 is 16 residues. Deletions cut 4 bases from V and 6 bases from J, with 22 bases between. Germline V gene sequence: CDR1 SNHLY, CDR2 FYNNEI. This sequence joins TRBV2 and TRBJ2-7; weak D call: TRBD2 (6 bases). This specimen consisted of peripheral blood, obtained in the first trimester of pregnancy. The receptor comes from a female donor in good health, enrolled as a control in a pregnancy study. CDR3 coding DNA: TGTGCCAGCAGTGTCCCAAACCGGAGGGCCCGTGCCGAGCAGTACTTC. It specifies CASSVPNRRARAEQYF.